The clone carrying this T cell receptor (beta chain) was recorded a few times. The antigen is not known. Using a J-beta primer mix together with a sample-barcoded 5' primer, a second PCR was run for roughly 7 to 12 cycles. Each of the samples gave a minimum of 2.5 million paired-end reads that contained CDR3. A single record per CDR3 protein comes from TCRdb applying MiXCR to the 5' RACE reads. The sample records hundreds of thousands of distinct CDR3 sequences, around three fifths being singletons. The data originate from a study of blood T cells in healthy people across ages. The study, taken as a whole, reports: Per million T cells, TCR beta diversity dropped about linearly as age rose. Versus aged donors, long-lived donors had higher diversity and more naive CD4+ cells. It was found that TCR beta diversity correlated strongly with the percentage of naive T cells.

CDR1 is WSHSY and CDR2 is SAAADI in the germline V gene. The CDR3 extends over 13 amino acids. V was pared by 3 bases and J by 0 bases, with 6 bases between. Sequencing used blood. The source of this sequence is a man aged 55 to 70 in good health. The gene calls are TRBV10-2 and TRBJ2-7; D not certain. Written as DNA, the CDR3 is TGCGCCAGCAGTGAAGGAAGCTCCTACGAGCAGTACTTC. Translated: CASSEGSSYEQYF.